This T cell receptor (beta chain) was sequenced during a study of control samples from healthy donors and cancer patients. The table came from immunoSEQ multiplex PCR; TCRdb's copy has only in-frame clones and leaves some out. The sample lists around 160,000 clones, under 95% occurring once. CDR1 is MNHEY and CDR2 is SMNVEV in the germline V gene (reference sequence). The V and J ends lost 2 bases and 3 bases respectively, with 14 bases between them. This CDR3 region has 15 residues. What was sequenced was blood. This receptor was identified in a man aged 18 to 35 in good health. This sequence joins TRBV27 and TRBJ2-7; maybe TRBD2 (5 bases). The CDR3 loop is CASSLGRTGNYEQYF. The CDR3 DNA reads as TGTGCCAGCAGTTTAGGCCGAACGGGAAACTACGAGCAGTACTTC.